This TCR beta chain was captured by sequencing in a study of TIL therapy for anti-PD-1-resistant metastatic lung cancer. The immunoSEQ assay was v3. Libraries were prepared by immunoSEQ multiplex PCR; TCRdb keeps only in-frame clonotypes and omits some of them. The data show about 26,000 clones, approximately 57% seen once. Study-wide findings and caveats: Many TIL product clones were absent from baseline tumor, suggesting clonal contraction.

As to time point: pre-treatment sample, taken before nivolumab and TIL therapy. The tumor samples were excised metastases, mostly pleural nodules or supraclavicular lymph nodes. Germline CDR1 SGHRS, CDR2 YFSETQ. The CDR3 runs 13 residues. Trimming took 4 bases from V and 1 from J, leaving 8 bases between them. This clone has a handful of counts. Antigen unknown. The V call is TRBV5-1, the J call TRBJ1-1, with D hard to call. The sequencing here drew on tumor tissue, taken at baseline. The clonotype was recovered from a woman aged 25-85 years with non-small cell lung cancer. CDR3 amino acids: CASSLTENTEAFF. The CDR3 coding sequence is TGCGCCAGCAGCCTAACGGAGAACACTGAAGCTTTCTTT.